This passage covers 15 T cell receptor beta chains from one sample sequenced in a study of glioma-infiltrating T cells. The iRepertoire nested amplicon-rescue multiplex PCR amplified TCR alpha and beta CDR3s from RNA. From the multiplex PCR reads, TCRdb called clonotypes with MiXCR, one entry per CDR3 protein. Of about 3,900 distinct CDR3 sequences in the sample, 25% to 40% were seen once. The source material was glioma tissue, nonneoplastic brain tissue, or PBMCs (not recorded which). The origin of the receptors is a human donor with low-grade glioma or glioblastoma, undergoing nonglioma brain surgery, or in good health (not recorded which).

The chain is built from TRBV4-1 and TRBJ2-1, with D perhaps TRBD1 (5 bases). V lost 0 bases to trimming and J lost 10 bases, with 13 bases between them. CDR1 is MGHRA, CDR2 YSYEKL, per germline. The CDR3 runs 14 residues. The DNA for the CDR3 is TGCGCCAGCAGCCAAGATCAGGACACCGGGGAGCAGTTCTTC. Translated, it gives CASSQDQDTGEQFF.

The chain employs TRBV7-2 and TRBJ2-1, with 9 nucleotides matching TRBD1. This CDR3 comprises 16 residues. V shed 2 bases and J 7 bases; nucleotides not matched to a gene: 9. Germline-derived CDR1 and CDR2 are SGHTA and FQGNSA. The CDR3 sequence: CASSLTSGTGTNEQFF. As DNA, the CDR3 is TGTGCCAGCAGCTTAACGTCCGGGACAGGGACAAATGAGCAGTTCTTC.

CDR3 in DNA: TGTGCCAGCAGCCCCCCGGGGCAGCCCCAGTACTTC. Translating gives CASSPPGQPQYF. This chain links TRBV6-6 with TRBJ2-5; the D gene could be TRBD1 or TRBD2 (5 bases each). Trimming took 6 bases from V and 9 from J, leaving 14 bases between them. Germline CDR1 MNHNY, CDR2 SVGAGI (reference sequence). The CDR3 contains 12 residues.

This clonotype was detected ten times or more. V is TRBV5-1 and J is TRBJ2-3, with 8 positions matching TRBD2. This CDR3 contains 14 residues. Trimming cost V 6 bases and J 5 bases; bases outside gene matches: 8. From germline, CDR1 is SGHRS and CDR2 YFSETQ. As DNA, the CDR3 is TGCGCCAGCACCCCGCGGGGGGTTCTAGATACGCAGTATTTT. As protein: CASTPRGVLDTQYF. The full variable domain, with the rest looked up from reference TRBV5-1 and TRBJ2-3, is KAGVTQTPRYLIKTRGQQVTLSCSPISGHRSVSWYQQTPGQGLQFLFEYFSETQRNKGNFPGRFSGRQFSNSRSEMNVSTLELGDSALYLCASTPRGVLDTQYFGPGTRLTVL.

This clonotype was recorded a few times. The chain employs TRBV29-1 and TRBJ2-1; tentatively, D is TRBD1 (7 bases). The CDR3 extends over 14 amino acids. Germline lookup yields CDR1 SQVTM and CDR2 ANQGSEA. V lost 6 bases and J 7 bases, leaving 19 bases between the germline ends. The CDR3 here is CSVGNRGGTNEQFF. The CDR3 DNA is TGCAGCGTAGGGAACAGGGGAGGCACGAATGAGCAGTTCTTC.

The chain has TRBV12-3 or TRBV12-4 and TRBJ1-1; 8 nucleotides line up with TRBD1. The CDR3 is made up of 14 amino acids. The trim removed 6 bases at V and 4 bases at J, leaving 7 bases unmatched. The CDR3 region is CASSYGTGGTEAFF. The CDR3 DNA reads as TGTGCCAGCAGCTACGGGACAGGCGGCACTGAAGCTTTCTTT.

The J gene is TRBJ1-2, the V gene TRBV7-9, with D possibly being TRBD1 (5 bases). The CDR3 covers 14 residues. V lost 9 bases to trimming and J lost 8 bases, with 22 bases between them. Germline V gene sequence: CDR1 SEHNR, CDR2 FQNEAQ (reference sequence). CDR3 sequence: CASILEMQGGGYTF. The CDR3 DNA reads TGTGCCAGTATCTTAGAGATGCAGGGTGGAGGCTACACCTTC.

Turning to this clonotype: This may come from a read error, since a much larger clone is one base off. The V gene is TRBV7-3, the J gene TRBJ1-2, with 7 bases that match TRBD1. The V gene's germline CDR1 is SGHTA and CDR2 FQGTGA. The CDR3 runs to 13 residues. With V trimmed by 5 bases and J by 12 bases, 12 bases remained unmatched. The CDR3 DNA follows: TGTGCCAGCAGCATCAATCAGGGGGGAGGCCACACCTTC. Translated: CASSINQGGGHTF.

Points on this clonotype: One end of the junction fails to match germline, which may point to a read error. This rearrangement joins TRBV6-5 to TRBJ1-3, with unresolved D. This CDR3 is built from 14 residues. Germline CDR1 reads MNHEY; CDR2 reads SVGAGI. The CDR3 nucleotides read TGTACCAGCAGTCCCCAGGACTCTGGAAACACCATATATTTT. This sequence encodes CTSSPQDSGNTIYF.

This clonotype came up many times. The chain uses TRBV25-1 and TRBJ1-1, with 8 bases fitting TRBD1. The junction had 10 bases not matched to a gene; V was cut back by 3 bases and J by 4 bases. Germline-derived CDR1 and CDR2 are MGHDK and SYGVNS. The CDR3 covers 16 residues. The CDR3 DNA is TGTGCCAGCAGTGATTTCCCCGACAGGGGTAGCACTGAAGCTTTCTTT. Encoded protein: CASSDFPDRGSTEAFF.

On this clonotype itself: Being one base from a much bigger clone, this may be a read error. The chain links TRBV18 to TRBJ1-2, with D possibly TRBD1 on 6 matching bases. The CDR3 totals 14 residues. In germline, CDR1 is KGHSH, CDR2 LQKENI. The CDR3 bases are TGTGCCAGCTCACCCGACCAGGGGCCCTATGGCTGCACCTTC. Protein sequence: CASSPDQGPYGCTF.

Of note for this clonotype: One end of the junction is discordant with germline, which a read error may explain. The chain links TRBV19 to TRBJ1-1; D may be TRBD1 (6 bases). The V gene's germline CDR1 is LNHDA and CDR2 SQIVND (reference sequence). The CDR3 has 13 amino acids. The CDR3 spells CASKPGGQTEAFF. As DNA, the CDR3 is TGTGCCAGTAAGCCTGGGGGCCAAACTGAAGCTTTCTTC.

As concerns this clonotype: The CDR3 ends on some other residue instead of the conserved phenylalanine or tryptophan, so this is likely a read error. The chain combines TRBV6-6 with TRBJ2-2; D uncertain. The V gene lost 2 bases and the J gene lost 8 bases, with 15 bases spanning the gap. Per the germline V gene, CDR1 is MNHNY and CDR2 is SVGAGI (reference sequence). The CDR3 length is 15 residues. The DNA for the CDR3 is TGTGCCAGCAGTTACGGAGTAGGGAATTTTGGGGAGCTGTTTTTG. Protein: CASSYGVGNFGELFL.

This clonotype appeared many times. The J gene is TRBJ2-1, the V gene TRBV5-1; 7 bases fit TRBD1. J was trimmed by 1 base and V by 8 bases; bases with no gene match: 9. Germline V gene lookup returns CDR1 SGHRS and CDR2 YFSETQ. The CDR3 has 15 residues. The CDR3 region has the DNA TGCGCCAGTAAAGACAGGGATCGGTCCTACAATGAGCAGTTCTTC. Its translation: CASKDRDRSYNEQFF.

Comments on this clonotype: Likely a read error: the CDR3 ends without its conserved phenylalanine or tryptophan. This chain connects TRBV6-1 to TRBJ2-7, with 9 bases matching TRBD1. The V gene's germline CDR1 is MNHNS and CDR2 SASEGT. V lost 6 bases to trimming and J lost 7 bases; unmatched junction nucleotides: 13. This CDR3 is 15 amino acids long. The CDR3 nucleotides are TGTGCCAGCAGACCCACGGGACAGGGAATCGATGAGCAGTACTAC. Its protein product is CASRPTGQGIDEQYY.